This TCR beta chain was sequenced for a study of T cell changes during pregnancy in multiple sclerosis. Germline assignment: CDR1 SGHNT and CDR2 YENEEA. CDR3 length: 14 residues. The ends lost 5 bases at V and 2 bases at J; junction bases unmatched: 6. Data came from immunoSEQ multiplex PCR; TCRdb stores just in-frame clones and leaves some out. Among about 50,000 clones listed, roughly 90% were seen once. The V gene is TRBV11-3, the J gene TRBJ2-7; 7 bases are shared with TRBD1. Sequences were derived from CD4+ T cells from peripheral blood mononuclear cells, sampled after pregnancy. The receptor's source is a female donor with multiple sclerosis, enrolled in a pregnancy study. The CDR3 DNA sequence: TGTGCCAGCAGCCAGGGGGAGTACCCCTACGAGCAGTACTTC. It encodes CASSQGEYPYEQYF.